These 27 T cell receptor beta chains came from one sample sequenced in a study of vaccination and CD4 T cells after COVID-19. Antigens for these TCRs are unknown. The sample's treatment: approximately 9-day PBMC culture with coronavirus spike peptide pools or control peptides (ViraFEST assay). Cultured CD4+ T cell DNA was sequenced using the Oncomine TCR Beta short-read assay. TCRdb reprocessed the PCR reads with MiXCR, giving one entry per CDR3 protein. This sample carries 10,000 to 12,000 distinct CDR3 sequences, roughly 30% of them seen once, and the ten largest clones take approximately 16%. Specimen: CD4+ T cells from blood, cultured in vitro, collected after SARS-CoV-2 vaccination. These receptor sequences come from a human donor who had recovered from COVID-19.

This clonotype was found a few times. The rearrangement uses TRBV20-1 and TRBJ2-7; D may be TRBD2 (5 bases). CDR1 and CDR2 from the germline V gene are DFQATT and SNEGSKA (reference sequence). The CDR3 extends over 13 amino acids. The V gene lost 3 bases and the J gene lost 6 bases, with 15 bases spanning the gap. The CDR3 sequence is CSASRTSRGEQYF. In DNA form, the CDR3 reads TGCAGTGCTAGCCGGACGTCCCGGGGCGAGCAGTACTTC.

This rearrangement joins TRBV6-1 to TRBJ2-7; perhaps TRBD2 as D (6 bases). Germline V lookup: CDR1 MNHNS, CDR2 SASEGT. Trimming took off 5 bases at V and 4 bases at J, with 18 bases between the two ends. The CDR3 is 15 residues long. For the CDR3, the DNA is TGTGCCAGCAGTCAGGGACTCCAGAGACGATACGAGCAGTACTTC. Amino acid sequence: CASSQGLQRRYEQYF.

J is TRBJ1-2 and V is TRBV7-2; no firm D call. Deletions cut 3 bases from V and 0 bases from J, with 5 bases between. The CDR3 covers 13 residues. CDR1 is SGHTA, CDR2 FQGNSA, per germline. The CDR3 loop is CASSFKANYGYTF. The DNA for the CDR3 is TGTGCCAGCAGCTTCAAAGCTAACTATGGCTACACCTTC.

The CDR3 bases are TGTGCCAGCAGTTTTGCTAGCGCGACCTACGAGCAGTACTTC. It codes for CASSFASATYEQYF. The rearrangement joins TRBV28 to TRBJ2-7; D perhaps matches TRBD2 (6 bases). From germline, CDR1 is MDHEN and CDR2 SYDVKM. Trimming removed 3 bases at V and 2 bases at J, with 11 bases between. The CDR3 has 14 amino acids.

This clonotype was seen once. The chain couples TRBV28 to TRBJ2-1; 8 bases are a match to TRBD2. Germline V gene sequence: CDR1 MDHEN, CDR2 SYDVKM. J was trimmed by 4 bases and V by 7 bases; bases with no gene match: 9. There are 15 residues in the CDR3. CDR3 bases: TGTGCCAGCAAGAGGAGCGGGAGCTCGTACAATGAGCAGTTCTTC. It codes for CASKRSGSSYNEQFF.

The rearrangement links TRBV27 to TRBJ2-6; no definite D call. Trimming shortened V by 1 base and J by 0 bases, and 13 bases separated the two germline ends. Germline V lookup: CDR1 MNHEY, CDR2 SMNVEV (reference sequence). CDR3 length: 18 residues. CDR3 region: CASSLWLGWGSGANVLTF. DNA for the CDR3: TGTGCCAGCAGTTTATGGTTGGGGTGGGGCTCTGGGGCCAACGTCCTGACTTTC.

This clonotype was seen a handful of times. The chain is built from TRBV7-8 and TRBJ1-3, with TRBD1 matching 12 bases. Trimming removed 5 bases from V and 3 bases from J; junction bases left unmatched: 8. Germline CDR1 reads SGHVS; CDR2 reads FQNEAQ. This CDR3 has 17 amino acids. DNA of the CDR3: TGTGCCAGCAGCCCGGGACAGGGGGCCGCTGGTGGAAACACCATATATTTT. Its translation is CASSPGQGAAGGNTIYF.

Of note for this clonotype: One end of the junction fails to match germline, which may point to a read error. CDR3 sequence: CASSILPGLAGGGGETQYF. The CDR3 bases are TGTGCTAGCAGCATACTTCCGGGACTAGCGGGGGGAGGCGGAGAGACCCAGTACTTC. V and J are TRBV7-7 and TRBJ2-5; TRBD2 matches at 15 bases. CDR1 and CDR2 (germline): SSHAT, FNYEAQ (reference sequence). CDR3 length: 19 residues.

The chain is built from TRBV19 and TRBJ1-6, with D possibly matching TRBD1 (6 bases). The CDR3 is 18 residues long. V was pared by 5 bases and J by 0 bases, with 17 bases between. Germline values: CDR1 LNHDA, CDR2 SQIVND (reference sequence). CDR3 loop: CASSPTWTASSYNSPLHF. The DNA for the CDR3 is TGTGCCAGTAGTCCCACCTGGACAGCGAGCTCCTATAATTCACCCCTCCACTTT.

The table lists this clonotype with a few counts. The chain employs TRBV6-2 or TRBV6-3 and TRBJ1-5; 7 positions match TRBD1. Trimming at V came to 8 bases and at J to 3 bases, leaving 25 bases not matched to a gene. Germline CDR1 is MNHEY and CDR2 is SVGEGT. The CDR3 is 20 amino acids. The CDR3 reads CASGNWVWSSGQSFNQPQHF. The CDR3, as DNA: TGTGCCAGCGGGAATTGGGTATGGTCCTCGGGACAGTCATTCAATCAGCCCCAGCATTTT.

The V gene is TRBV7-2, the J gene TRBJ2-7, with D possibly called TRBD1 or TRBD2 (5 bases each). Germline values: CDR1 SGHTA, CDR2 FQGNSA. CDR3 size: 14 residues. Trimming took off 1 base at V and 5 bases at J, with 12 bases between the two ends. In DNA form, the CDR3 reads TGTGCCAGCAGCTTAGTTTCAGGGAGCCACGAGCAGTACTTC. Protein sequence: CASSLVSGSHEQYF.

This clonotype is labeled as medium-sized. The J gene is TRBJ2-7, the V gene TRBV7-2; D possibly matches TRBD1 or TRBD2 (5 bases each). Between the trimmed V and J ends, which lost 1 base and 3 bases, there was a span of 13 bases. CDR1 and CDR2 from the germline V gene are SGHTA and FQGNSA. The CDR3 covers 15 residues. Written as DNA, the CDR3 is TGTGCCAGCAGCTTAGGGGTGGGGGTCGGCTACGAGCAGTACTTC. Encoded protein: CASSLGVGVGYEQYF.

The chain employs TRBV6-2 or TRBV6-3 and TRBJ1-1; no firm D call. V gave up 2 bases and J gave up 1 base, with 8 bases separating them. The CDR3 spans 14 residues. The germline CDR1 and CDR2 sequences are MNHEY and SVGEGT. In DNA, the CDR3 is TGTGCCAGCAGTTACAGCGCAGGGAACACTGAAGCTTTCTTT. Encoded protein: CASSYSAGNTEAFF.

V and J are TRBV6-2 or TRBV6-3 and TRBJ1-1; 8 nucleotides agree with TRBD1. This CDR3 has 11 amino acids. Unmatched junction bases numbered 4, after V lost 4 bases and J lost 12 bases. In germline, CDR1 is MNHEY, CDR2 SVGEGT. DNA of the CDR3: TGTGCCAGCAGTTCCGACAGGGGACCTTTCTTT. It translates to CASSSDRGPFF.

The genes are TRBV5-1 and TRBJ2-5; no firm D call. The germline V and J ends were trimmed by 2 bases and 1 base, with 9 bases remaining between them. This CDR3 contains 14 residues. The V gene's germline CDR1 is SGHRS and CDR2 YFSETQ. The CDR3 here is CASSFQRGQETQYF. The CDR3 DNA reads TGCGCCAGCAGCTTCCAGCGTGGCCAAGAGACCCAGTACTTC.

CDR3 loop: CATSDPGARVDEQFF. CDR3 DNA: TGTGCCACCAGTGATCCTGGGGCACGAGTGGATGAGCAGTTCTTC. The gene calls are TRBV24-1 and TRBJ2-1; perhaps TRBD1 as D (5 bases). The V and J ends lost 3 bases and 8 bases respectively, with 16 bases between them. The CDR3 is 15 amino acids. The germline V gene encodes CDR1 KGHDR and CDR2 SFDVKD.

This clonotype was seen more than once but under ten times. The CDR3 DNA reads TGCAGTGCTAGCCCCCCGGACAGGGTCGGAAACACCATATATTTT. Protein sequence: CSASPPDRVGNTIYF. This chain links TRBV20-1 with TRBJ1-3, with TRBD1 identical over 8 bases. The CDR3 length is 15 residues. Germline lookup yields CDR1 DFQATT and CDR2 SNEGSKA (reference sequence). The V and J ends lost 3 bases and 4 bases, in that order; junction bases with no gene match: 8.

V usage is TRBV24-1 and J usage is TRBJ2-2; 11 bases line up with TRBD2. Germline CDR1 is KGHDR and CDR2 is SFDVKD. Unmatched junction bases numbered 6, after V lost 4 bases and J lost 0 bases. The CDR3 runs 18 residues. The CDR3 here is CATSDRGTSGANTGELFF. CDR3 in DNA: TGTGCCACCAGTGACCGAGGGACTAGCGGAGCGAACACCGGGGAGCTGTTTTTT.

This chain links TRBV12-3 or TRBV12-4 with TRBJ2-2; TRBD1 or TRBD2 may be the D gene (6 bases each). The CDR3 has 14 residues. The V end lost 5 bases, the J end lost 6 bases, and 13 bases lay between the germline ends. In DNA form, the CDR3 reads TGTGCCAGCAGTCCCGACCGGGGGCCCGGGGAGCTGTTTTTT. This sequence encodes CASSPDRGPGELFF.

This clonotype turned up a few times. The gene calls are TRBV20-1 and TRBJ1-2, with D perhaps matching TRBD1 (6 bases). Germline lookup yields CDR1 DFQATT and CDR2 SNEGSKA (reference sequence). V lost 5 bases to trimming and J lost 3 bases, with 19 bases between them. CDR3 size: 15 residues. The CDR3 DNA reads TGCAGTGCTCAGCTATGGGGGGCGCAGGACTATGGCTACACCTTC. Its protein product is CSAQLWGAQDYGYTF.

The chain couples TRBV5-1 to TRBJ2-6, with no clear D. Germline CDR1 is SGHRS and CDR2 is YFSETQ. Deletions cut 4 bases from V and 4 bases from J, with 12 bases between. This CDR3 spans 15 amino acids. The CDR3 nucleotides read TGCGCCAGCAGCCCGTCAGGTGCAGGGGCCAACGTCCTGACTTTC. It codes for CASSPSGAGANVLTF. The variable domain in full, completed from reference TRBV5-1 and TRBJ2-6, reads KAGVTQTPRYLIKTRGQQVTLSCSPISGHRSVSWYQQTPGQGLQFLFEYFSETQRNKGNFPGRFSGRQFSNSRSEMNVSTLELGDSALYLCASSPSGAGANVLTFGAGSRLTVL.

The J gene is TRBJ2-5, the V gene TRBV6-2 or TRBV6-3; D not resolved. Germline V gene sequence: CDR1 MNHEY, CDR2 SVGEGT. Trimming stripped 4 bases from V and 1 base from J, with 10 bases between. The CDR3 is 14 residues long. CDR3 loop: CASSFVRGQETQYF. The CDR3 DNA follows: TGTGCCAGCAGTTTTGTTCGTGGCCAAGAGACCCAGTACTTC.

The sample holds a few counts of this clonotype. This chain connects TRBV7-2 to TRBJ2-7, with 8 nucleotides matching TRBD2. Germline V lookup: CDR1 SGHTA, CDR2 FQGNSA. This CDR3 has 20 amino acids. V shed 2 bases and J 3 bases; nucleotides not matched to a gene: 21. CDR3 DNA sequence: TGTGCCAGCAGCTTACCACAGCGGGAGCAGGGAGGATTGGGTAACTACGAGCAGTACTTC. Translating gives CASSLPQREQGGLGNYEQYF.

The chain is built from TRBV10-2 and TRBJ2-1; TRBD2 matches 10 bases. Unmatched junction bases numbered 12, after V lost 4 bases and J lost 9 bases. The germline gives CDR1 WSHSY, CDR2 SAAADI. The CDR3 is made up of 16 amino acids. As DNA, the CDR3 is TGCGCCAGCAGTGCCCCGGGTAGCGGGAGGACCGGTGAGCAGTTCTTC. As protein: CASSAPGSGRTGEQFF.

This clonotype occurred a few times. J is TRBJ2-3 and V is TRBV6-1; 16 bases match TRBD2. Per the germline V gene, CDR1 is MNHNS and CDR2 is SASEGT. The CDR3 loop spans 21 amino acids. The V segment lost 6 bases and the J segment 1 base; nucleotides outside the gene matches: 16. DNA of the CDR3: TGTGCCAGCAGGACTCTATACACCGGGACTAGCGGGAGGGCGGGCACAGATACGCAGTATTTT. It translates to CASRTLYTGTSGRAGTDTQYF.

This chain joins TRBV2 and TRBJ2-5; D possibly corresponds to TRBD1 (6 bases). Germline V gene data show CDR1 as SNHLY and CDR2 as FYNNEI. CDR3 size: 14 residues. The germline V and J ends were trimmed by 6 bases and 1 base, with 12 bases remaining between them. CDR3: CASSEQGFQETQYF. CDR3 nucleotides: TGTGCCAGCAGCGAACAGGGTTTCCAAGAGACCCAGTACTTC.

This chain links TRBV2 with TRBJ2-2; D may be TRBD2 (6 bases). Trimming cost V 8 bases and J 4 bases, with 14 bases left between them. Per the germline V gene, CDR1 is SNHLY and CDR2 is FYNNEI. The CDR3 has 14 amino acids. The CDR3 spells CASGGTGGTGELFF. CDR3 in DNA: TGTGCCAGCGGTGGGACTGGGGGCACCGGGGAGCTGTTTTTT.